A single T cell receptor (beta chain) is shown here with its context. Its target is unknown. As for treatment: about 20 received Ad26.COV2.S at low or high dose, single or two shots; about five received placebo; per-sample allocation not given. Repertoires come from day 63 after the first vaccine or placebo injection. Wuhan-strain SARS-CoV-2 spike was expressed by the Ad26 vector that made up the vaccine. The data are from a study of Ad26.COV2.S vaccination and SARS-CoV-2 variants. The wider study: Into the muscle, Ad26.COV2.S was dosed once or twice, 56 days apart.

General study points: Once vaccination had occurred, spike-specific CD8+ and CD4+ T cell responses reportedly showed substantial breadth. Similar non-spike TCR breadth was seen in vaccine and placebo recipients.

Germline CDR1 reads GTSNPN; CDR2 reads SVGIG (reference sequence). This CDR3 spans 15 amino acids. V lost 3 bases and J lost 8, with 20 bases in between. Sequencing was performed with immunoSEQ multiplex PCR; in TCRdb, only in-frame clones are kept and a portion is missing. The table has roughly 400,000 clones, 92% seen once. This clonotype originated in a person aged 18-65 years who received the Ad26.COV2.S COVID-19 vaccine or a placebo. The sample here was peripheral blood, taken in a trial of Ad26.COV2.S vaccine versus placebo. The chain carries TRBV30 and TRBJ1-3; D is unclear. CDR3 coding DNA: TGTGCCTGGAGCGGATCGTCCCGATTCGGTGACACCATATATTTT. As protein: CAWSGSSRFGDTIYF.